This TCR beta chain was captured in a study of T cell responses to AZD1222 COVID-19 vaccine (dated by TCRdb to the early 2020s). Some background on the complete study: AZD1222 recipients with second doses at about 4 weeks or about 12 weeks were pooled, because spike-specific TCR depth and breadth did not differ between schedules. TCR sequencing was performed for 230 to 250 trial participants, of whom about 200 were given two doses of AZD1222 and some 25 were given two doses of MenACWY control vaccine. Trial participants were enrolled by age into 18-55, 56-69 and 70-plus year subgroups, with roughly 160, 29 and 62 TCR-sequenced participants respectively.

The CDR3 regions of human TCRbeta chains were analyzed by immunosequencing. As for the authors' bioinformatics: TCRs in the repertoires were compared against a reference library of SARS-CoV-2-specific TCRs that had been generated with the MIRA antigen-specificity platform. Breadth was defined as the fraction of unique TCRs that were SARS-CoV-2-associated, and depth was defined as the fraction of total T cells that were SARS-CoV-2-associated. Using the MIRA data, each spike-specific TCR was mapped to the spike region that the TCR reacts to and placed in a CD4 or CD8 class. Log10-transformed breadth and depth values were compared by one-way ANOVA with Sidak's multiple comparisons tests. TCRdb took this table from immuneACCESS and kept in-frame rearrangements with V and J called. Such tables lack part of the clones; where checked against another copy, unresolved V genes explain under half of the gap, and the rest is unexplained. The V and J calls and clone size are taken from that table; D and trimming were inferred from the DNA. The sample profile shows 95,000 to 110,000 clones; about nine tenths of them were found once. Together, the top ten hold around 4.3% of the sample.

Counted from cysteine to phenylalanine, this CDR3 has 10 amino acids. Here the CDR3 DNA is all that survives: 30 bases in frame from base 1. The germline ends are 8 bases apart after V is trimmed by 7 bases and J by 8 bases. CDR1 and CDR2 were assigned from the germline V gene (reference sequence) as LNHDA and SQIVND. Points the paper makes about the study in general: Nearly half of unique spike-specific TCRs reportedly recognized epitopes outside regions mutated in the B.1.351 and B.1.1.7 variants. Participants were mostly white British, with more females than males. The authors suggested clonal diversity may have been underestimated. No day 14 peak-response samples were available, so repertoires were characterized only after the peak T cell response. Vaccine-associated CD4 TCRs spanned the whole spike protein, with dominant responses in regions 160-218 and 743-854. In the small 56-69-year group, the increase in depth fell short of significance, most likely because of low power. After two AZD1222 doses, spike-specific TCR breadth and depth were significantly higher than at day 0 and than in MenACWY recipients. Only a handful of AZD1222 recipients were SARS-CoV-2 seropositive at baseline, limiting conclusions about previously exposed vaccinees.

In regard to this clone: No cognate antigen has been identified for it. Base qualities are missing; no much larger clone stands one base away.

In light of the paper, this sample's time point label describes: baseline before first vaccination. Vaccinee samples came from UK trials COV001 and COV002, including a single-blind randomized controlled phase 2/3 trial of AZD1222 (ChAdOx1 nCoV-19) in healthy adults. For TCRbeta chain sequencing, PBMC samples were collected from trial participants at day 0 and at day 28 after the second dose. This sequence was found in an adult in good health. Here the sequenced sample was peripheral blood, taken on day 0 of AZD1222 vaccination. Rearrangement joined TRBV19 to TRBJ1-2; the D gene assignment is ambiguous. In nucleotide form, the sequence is TGTGCCAGTAATGGCGGCGGCTACACCTTC. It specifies CASNGGGYTF.